A selection of T cell receptor beta chains follows, all from one sample in a study of shared clonotypes between healthy human individuals. The method was immunoSEQ multiplex PCR; TCRdb's version includes in-frame clones alone and lacks a portion of them. Of around 1,100,000 clones listed, about 80% are singletons. Material: memory CD4+ T cells from PBMCs. Receptors originate from a young man in good health. Some clones in this sample may be carry-over from other donors' samples. Both conserved end residues are part of each CDR3. The order of the fields is D gene, V gene, J gene, clone size, CDR3 protein, CDR3 DNA. D genes are given only for firm matches. A clone size is listed for some rows: how often the clone was seen (once, few, many), or a class if it is expanded.

TRBD2	TRBV18	TRBJ2-3	.	CASSPLAGGYTDTQYF	TGTGCCAGCTCTCCACTAGCGGGAGGCTACACAGATACGCAGTATTTT
.	TRBV5-4	TRBJ1-1	.	CASSLGVMNTEAFF	TGTGCCAGCAGCTTGGGCGTGATGAACACTGAAGCTTTCTTT
.	TRBV20-1	TRBJ2-3	.	CSAPVVNTQYF	TGCAGTGCTCCCGTGGTAAATACGCAGTATTTT
TRBD1	TRBV18	TRBJ1-2	.	CASSQETGVGGYTF	TGTGCCAGCTCACAAGAGACAGGGGTCGGTGGCTACACCTTC
TRBD2	TRBV28	TRBJ2-1	.	CASSLAGSSYNEQFF	TGTGCCAGCAGCTTAGCGGGGAGCTCCTACAATGAGCAGTTCTTC
TRBD1	TRBV5-1	TRBJ1-2	.	CASSLAGTGDLGYTF	TGCGCCAGCAGCTTGGCCGGGACAGGGGATCTTGGCTACACCTTC
.	TRBV2	TRBJ1-1	.	CASSLQGNTEAFF	TGTGCCAGCAGTCTCCAGGGGAACACTGAAGCTTTCTTT
TRBD1	TRBV19	TRBJ2-5	.	CASRLQGAGETQYF	TGTGCCAGTAGACTACAGGGGGCGGGGGAGACCCAGTACTTC
.	TRBV28	TRBJ2-2	few	CASSLGLWDGELFF	TGTGCCAGCAGTTTAGGACTATGGGACGGGGAGCTGTTTTTT
.	TRBV29-1	TRBJ1-1	.	CSVGGPTYTEAFF	TGCAGCGTTGGGGGCCCCACCTACACTGAAGCTTTCTTT
TRBD1	TRBV30	TRBJ1-5	.	CAWSVRGSRVRGNQPQHF	TGTGCCTGGAGTGTACGGGGGAGTCGGGTCAGGGGGAATCAGCCCCAGCATTTT
.	TRBV5-4	TRBJ2-5	few	CASSYDRIQETQYF	TGTGCCAGCAGCTACGACAGGATCCAAGAGACCCAGTACTTC
.	TRBV30	TRBJ2-7	.	CAWVKGSPYEQYF	TGTGCCTGGGTCAAGGGATCCCCCTACGAGCAGTACTTC
.	TRBV29-1	TRBJ2-2	.	CSVCSGNTGELFF	TGCAGCGTCTGTAGCGGGAACACCGGGGAGCTGTTTTTT
.	TRBV2	TRBJ1-1	.	CASCHDRNTEAFF	TGTGCCAGCTGTCATGACAGGAACACTGAAGCTTTCTTT
TRBD2	TRBV28	TRBJ2-1	once	CASSSVGGLVNEQFF	TGTGCCAGCAGTTCAGTGGGGGGACTAGTCAATGAGCAGTTCTTC
TRBD2	TRBV7-2	TRBJ2-7	.	CASSLASSGSFPYEQYF	TGTGCCAGCAGCTTAGCGTCTAGCGGGAGCTTCCCCTACGAGCAGTACTTC
TRBD2	TRBV6-4	TRBJ2-1	.	CASSVLSGHYNEQFF	TGTGCCAGCAGTGTTCTTAGCGGGCACTACAATGAGCAGTTCTTC
TRBD2	TRBV7-2	TRBJ2-1	.	CASSLGGGNLNEQFF	TGTGCCAGCAGCTTAGGCGGGGGGAACCTTAATGAGCAGTTCTTC
.	TRBV29-1	TRBJ1-1	few	CSGGRGAAEAFF	TGCAGCGGGGGTAGGGGGGCCGCTGAAGCTTTCTTT
TRBD2	TRBV7-6	TRBJ2-1	.	CASSLEPLGLASGEQFF	TGTGCCAGCAGCTTAGAACCCCTTGGACTAGCGTCGGGTGAGCAGTTCTTC
.	TRBV20-1	TRBJ1-1	.	CSAGGYTEAFF	TGCAGTGCCGGGGGCTACACTGAAGCTTTCTTT
.	TRBV7-6	TRBJ2-5	.	CASSLNSLGTQYF	TGTGCCAGCAGCTTGAACAGTCTCGGAACCCAGTACTTC
TRBD1	TRBV30	TRBJ1-4	.	CAWSVGQGTNEKLFF	TGTGCCTGGAGTGTGGGACAGGGGACTAATGAAAAACTGTTTTTT
TRBD1	TRBV28	TRBJ2-7	.	CASSRQGVYEQYF	TGTGCCAGCAGTCGACAGGGGGTCTACGAGCAGTACTTC
.	TRBV29-1	TRBJ1-2	.	CSVRSATVGGYTF	TGCAGCGTTAGGTCCGCGACGGTGGGTGGCTACACCTTC
TRBD1	TRBV6-1	TRBJ2-2	.	CASSRDRGFTGELFF	TGTGCCAGCAGTCGTGACAGGGGGTTTACCGGGGAGCTGTTTTTT
.	TRBV18	TRBJ2-6	.	CASSPLQGRTSGANVLTF	TGTGCCAGCTCACCCCTTCAGGGACGGACCTCTGGGGCCAACGTCCTGACTTTC
TRBD1	TRBV28	TRBJ2-7	.	CASSPQTGGGSYEQYF	TGTGCCAGCAGTCCTCAAACAGGGGGTGGCTCCTACGAGCAGTACTTC
TRBD2	TRBV15	TRBJ2-4	many	CATSRPPGLAGAKGEGIQYF	TGTGCCACCAGCAGACCCCCGGGACTAGCGGGAGCAAAGGGTGAAGGGATTCAGTACTTC
TRBD2	TRBV6-6	TRBJ2-7	.	CASSPRLAGVAGQYF	TGTGCCAGCAGTCCGAGACTAGCGGGAGTCGCGGGGCAGTACTTC
.	TRBV28	TRBJ1-1	.	CASGNVDNVNEAFF	TGTGCCAGCGGTAATGTGGACAACGTTAATGAAGCTTTCTTT
.	TRBV5-1	TRBJ2-3	.	CASSLVAGSETQYF	TGCGCCAGCAGCTTGGTTGCGGGGTCTGAGACGCAGTATTTT
.	TRBV11-2	TRBJ1-1	.	CASSLVSGVDTEAFF	TGTGCCAGCAGCTTAGTTTCCGGGGTGGACACTGAAGCTTTCTTT
.	TRBV27	TRBJ2-5	.	CASSFAPVAGETQYF	TGTGCCAGCAGTTTTGCCCCGGTGGCCGGAGAGACCCAGTACTTC
.	TRBV6-5	TRBJ2-2	.	CASSSIARELFF	TGTGCCAGCAGTTCCATCGCCCGGGAGCTGTTTTTT
.	TRBV28	TRBJ2-6	few	CASSGFTGRSGANVLTF	TGTGCCAGCAGTGGGTTTACAGGGCGCTCTGGGGCCAACGTCCTGACTTTC
.	TRBV5-1	TRBJ2-5	.	CASSGGDQETQYF	TGCGCCAGCAGCGGGGGAGACCAAGAGACCCAGTACTTC
TRBD1	TRBV2	TRBJ2-2	.	CASRPQGAAGELFF	TGTGCCAGCAGGCCTCAGGGGGCAGCCGGGGAGCTGTTTTTT
.	TRBV7-9	TRBJ1-1	.	CASSLRWGDTEAFF	TGTGCCAGCAGTCTTAGGTGGGGGGACACTGAAGCTTTCTTT
.	TRBV7-6	TRBJ2-4	.	CASSLAPSTGAKNIQYF	TGTGCCAGCAGCTTAGCGCCCTCTACGGGCGCCAAAAACATTCAGTACTTC
TRBD1	TRBV7-1	TRBJ1-3	.	CASSRVGTGVNTIYF	TGTGCCAGCAGCCGAGTCGGGACAGGGGTAAACACCATATATTTT
.	TRBV9	TRBJ1-2	.	CASSVMEQASYGYTF	TGTGCCAGCAGCGTCATGGAGCAGGCGTCGTATGGCTACACCTTC
.	TRBV6-6	TRBJ2-1	.	CASSYAGGKVYNEQFF	TGTGCCAGCAGTTACGCGGGCGGTAAAGTGTACAATGAGCAGTTCTTC
.	TRBV29-1	TRBJ2-7	.	CSAQGSYEQYF	TGCAGTGCACAGGGATCCTACGAGCAGTACTTC
TRBD1	TRBV11-3	TRBJ2-3	.	CASSSYDRGASDTQYF	TGTGCCAGCAGCTCCTATGACAGGGGGGCATCTGATACGCAGTATTTT
.	TRBV6-1	TRBJ2-3	.	CASSQGRDTQYF	TGTGCCAGCTCCCAGGGGAGAGATACGCAGTATTTT
TRBD1	TRBV9	TRBJ2-2	once	CASSARGDRNTGELFF	TGTGCCAGCAGCGCGAGAGGGGACAGAAACACCGGGGAGCTGTTTTTT
.	TRBV20-1	TRBJ2-3	.	CSAREGDTQYF	TGCAGTGCTAGAGAAGGGGATACGCAGTATTTT
.	TRBV6-6	TRBJ2-3	.	CASRETSTDTQYF	TGTGCCAGCAGGGAAACTAGCACAGATACGCAGTATTTT
TRBD1	TRBV5-1	TRBJ1-3	.	CASSVTGDAVGNTIYF	TGCGCCAGCAGCGTGACAGGGGACGCGGTTGGAAACACCATATATTTT
.	TRBV9	TRBJ2-1	.	CASSEGLVNGEQFF	TGTGCCAGCAGTGAGGGCCTAGTAAACGGTGAGCAGTTCTTC
TRBD1	TRBV10-3	TRBJ2-1	.	CATHEVGQGRYNEQFF	TGTGCCACGCACGAGGTGGGACAGGGGAGATACAATGAGCAGTTCTTC
.	TRBV28	TRBJ2-6	.	CASETLMAGANVLTF	TGTGCCAGCGAAACTCTGATGGCTGGGGCCAACGTCCTGACTTTC
TRBD2	TRBV7-3	TRBJ2-1	.	CASSSQAGLLNEQFF	TGTGCCAGCAGCTCACAAGCGGGATTACTCAATGAGCAGTTCTTC
.	TRBV19	TRBJ1-2	.	CASSIGWQYGYTF	TGTGCCAGTAGTATAGGTTGGCAGTATGGCTACACCTTC
.	TRBV21-1	TRBJ1-1	.	CASRRPLATQCTEAFF	TGTGCCAGCAGACGTCCGTTAGCTACACAATGCACTGAAGCTTTCTTT
TRBD1	TRBV27	TRBJ2-3	.	CASSFVGTGMADTQYF	TGTGCCAGCAGTTTTGTTGGGACAGGGATGGCAGATACGCAGTATTTT
TRBD2	TRBV5-6	TRBJ2-7	.	CASSLTSGDEQYF	TGTGCCAGCAGCTTGACTAGCGGAGACGAGCAGTACTTC